This is a list of T cell receptor beta chains from one sample in a study of T cell responses to AZD1222 COVID-19 vaccine. Clones were read by immunoSEQ multiplex PCR, and TCRdb kept only the in-frame ones, dropping some. The repertoire includes about 120,000 clones, 80% to 90% of them detected once, and around 10% sits in the top ten. Sequenced material: peripheral blood, taken on day 0 of MenACWY control vaccination. The origin of the receptors is an adult in good health. The CDR3 runs from the conserved cysteine through the conserved F or W.

V gene: TRBV11-2; CDR3 protein: CASSLGSSSGNTIYF
V gene: TRBV4-2; CDR3 protein: CASSQEGLAGYTDTQYF
V gene: TRBV5-4; CDR3 protein: CASSPGTGTNYGYTF
V gene: TRBV6-5; CDR3 protein: CASSRRQADTEAFF
V gene: TRBV6-5; CDR3 protein: CASSYSAGVGEQYF
V gene: TRBV6-5; CDR3 protein: CASTGLANEKLFF
V gene: TRBV28; CDR3 protein: CASHYGGSGTEAFF
V gene: TRBV28; CDR3 protein: CASSLWGQGATNEKLFF
V gene: TRBV11-2; CDR3 protein: CASSLAQTEKEKLFF
V gene: TRBV6-4; CDR3 protein: CAGIPSGTEAFF
V gene: TRBV5-4; CDR3 protein: CASSPRGSGTQYF
V gene: TRBV7-7; CDR3 protein: CASSLAGARGYEQYF
V gene: TRBV5-6; CDR3 protein: CASSFGLAGSYNEQFF
V gene: TRBV19; CDR3 protein: CASSIFPPPRTGRTYEQYF
V gene: TRBV4-1; CDR3 protein: CASSQRDPPHYGYTF
V gene: TRBV4-1; CDR3 protein: CASSHYGRDTDTQYF
V gene: TRBV12-2; CDR3 protein: CASRLGRESGDEQFF
V gene: TRBV14; CDR3 protein: CASSQGQKFTGELFF
V gene: TRBV7-2; CDR3 protein: CASSLGYSDYEQYF
V gene: TRBV7-2; CDR3 protein: CASSSGGINEQFF
V gene: TRBV27; CDR3 protein: CASSLSSGGISYEQYF
V gene: TRBV11-2; CDR3 protein: CASSLDGRDTEAFF
V gene: TRBV30; CDR3 protein: CAWSPNQGEYGYTF